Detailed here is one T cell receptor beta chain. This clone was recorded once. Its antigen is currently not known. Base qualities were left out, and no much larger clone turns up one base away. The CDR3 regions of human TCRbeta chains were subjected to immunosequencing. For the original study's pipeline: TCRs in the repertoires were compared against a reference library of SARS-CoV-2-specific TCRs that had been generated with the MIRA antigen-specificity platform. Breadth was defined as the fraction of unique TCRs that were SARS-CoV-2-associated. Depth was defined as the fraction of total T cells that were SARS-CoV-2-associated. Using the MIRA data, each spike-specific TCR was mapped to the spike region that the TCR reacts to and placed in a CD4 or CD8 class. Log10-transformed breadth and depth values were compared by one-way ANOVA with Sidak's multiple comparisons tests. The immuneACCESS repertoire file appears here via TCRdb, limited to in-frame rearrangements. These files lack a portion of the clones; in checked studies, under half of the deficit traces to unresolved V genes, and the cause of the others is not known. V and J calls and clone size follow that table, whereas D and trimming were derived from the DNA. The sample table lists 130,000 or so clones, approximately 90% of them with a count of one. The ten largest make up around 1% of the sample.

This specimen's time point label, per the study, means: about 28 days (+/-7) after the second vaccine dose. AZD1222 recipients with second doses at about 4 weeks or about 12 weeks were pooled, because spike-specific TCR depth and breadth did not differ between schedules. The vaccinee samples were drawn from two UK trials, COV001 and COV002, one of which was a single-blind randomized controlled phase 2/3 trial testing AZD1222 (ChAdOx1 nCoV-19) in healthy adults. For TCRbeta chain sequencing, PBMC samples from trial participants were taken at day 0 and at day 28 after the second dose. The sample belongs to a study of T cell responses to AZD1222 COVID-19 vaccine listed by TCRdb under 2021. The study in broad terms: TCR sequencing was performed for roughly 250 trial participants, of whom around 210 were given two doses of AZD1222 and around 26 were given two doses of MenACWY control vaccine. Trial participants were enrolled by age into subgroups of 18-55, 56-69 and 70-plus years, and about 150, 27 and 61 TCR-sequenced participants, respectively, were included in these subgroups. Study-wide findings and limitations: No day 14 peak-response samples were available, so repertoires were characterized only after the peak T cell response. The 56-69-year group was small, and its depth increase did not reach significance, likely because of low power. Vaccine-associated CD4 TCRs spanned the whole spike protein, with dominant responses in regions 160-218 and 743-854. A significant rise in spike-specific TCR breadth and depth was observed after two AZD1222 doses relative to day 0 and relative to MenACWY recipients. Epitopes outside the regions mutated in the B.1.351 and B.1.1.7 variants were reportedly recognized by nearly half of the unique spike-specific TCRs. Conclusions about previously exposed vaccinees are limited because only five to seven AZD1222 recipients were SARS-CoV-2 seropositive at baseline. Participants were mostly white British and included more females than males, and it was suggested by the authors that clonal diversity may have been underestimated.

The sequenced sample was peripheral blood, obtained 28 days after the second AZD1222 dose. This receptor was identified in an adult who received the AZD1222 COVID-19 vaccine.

The DNA sequence reads TGTGCCAGCAGTTTCTTGGCAGTACGGCGACCCTCCTACAATGAGCAGTTCTTC. Translation gives CASSFLAVRRPSYNEQFF. The chain was built from TRBV28 and TRBJ2-1, with the D gene uncertain. V and J lose 3 bases and 0 bases, and a span of 18 bases separates them. From the germline V gene, CDR1 is MDHEN and CDR2 is SYDVKM. Measured from the cysteine to the phenylalanine, the CDR3 is 18 residues long. The CDR3 DNA has 54 bases and is translated from base 1.